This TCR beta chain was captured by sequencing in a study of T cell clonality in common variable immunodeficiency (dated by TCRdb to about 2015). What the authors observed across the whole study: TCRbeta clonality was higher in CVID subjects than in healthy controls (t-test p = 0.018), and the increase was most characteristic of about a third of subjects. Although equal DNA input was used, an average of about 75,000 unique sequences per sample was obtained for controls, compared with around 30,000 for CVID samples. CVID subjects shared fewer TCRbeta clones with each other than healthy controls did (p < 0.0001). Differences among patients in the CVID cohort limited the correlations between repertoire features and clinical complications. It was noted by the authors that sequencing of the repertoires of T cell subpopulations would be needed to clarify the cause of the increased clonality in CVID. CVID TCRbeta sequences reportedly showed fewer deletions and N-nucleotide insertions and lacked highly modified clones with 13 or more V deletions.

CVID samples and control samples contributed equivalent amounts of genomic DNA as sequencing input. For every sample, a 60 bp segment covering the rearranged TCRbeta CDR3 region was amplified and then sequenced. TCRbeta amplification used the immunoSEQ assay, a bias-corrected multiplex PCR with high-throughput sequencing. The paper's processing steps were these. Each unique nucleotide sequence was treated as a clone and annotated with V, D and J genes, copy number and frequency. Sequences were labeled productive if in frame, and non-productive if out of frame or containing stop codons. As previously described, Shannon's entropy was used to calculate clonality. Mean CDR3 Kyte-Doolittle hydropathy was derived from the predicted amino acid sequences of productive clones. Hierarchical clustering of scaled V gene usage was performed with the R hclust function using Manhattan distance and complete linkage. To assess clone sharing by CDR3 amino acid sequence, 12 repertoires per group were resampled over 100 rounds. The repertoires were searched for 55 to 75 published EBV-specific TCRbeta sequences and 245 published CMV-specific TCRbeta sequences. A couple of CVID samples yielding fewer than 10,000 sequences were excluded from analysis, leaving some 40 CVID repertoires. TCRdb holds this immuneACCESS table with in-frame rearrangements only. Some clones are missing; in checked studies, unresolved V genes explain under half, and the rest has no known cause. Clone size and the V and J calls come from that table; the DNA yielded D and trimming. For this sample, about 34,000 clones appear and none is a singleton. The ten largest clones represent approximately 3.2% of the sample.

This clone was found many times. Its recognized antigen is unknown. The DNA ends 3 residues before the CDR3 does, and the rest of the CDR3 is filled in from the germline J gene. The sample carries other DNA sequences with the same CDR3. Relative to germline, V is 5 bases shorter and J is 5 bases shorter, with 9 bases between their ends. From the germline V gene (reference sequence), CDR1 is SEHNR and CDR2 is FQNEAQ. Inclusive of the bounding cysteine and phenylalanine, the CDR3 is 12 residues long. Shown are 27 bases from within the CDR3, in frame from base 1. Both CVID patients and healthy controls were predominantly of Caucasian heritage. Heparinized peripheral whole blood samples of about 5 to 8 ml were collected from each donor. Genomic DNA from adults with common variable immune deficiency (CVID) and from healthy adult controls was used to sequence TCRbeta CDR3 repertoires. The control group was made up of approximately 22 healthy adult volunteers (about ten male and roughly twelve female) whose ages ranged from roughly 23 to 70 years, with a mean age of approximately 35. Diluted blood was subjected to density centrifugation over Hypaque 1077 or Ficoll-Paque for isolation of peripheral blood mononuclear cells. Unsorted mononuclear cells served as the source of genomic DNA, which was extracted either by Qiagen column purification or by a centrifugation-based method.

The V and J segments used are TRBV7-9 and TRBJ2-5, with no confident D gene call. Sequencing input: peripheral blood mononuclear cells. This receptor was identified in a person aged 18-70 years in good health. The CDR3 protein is CASSLQRETQYF. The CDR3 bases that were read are TGTGCCAGCAGCCTACAGAGGGAGACC. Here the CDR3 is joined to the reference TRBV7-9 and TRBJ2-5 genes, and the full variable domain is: DTGVSQNPRHKITKRGQNVTFRCDPISEHNRLYWYRQTLGQGPEFLTYFQNEAQLEKSRLLSDRFSAERPKGSFSTLEIQRTEQGDSAMYLCASSLQRETQYFGPGTRLLVL.